This passage covers 2 T cell receptor beta chains from one sample sequenced in a study of immune heterogeneity within non-small cell lung tumors. A multiplex PCR containing 32 V primers and 13 J primers was used to amplify TCR beta CDR3. Each CDR3 protein gets one entry after TCRdb re-called the multiplex PCR reads with MiXCR. The sample shows 2,000 or so distinct CDR3 sequences, 22% of them seen only once. For each sample, template was roughly 0.65 ug of bulk tumor genomic DNA. In surgery, several biopsies were collected from each primary tumor at widely spaced sites. Each patient presented with untreated, newly diagnosed non-small cell lung cancer and received curative surgery. Sequencing was carried out using lung tumor tissue. Receptor source: a woman in her forties or fifties with non-small cell lung cancer.

This clonotype is labeled medium-sized. The rearrangement uses TRBV7-6 and TRBJ1-5; no clear D. The germline V and J ends were trimmed by 1 base and 7 bases, with 14 bases remaining between them. There are 15 residues in the CDR3. CDR1 is SGHVS and CDR2 is FNYEAQ in the germline V gene. The CDR3 DNA sequence: TGTGCCAGCAGCTTAGAAGAGGGCTTCGGGCAGCCCCAGCATTTT. This translates into CASSLEEGFGQPQHF.

By sample fraction, this clonotype is medium-sized (0.01 to 0.1%). This chain joins TRBV20-1 and TRBJ2-5; 14 bases map to TRBD2. Germline V CDR1 and CDR2: DFQATT, SNEGSKA (reference sequence). The CDR3 consists of 17 residues. After removal of 2 bases from V and 2 bases from J, the junction contained 7 bases not matched to a gene. In DNA form, the CDR3 reads TGCAGTGCTAGACCCATCGGACTAGCGGGAGGACAAGAGACCCAGTACTTC. Translating it yields CSARPIGLAGGQETQYF.